This T cell receptor (beta chain) was retrieved from a study of T cell responses to AZD1222 COVID-19 vaccine. Study background: Pooling covered second doses at about 4 or about 12 weeks. Study-wide results and caveats: Clonal diversity may have been underestimated in mostly white British donors. Two doses of AZD1222 preceded a rise in Spike-specific TCR breadth and depth. Close to half of all spike-specific TCRs reportedly target regions of the variants that are unmutated.

This CDR3 comprises 17 residues. Unmatched junction bases numbered 7, after V lost 5 bases and J lost 0 bases. Germline CDR1 LNHDA, CDR2 SQIVND (reference sequence). In the case of this clone: As yet, its antigen is unknown.

The protocol was immunoSEQ multiplex PCR, while the TCRdb copy is restricted to in-frame clones and leaves out a portion. The sample lists 150,000 to 200,000 clones, more than 80% seen once, with approximately 4% in the top ten. The chain employs TRBV19 and TRBJ1-4, with 9 bases identical to TRBD1. The receptor's source is an adult in good health. The sequencing used peripheral blood, collected on day 0 of AZD1222 vaccination. CDR3 sequence: CASSWGQGDSTNEKLFF. The CDR3 DNA reads TGTGCCAGTAGTTGGGGACAGGGCGACTCAACTAATGAAAAACTGTTTTTT. Together with reference TRBV19 and TRBJ1-4, the CDR3 gives the full variable domain: DGGITQSPKYLFRKEGQNVTLSCEQNLNHDAMYWYRQDPGQGLRLIYYSQIVNDFQKGDIAEGYSVSREKKESFPLTVTSAQKNPTAFYLCASSWGQGDSTNEKLFFGSGTQLSVL.